This T cell receptor (beta chain) was sequenced in a study of cytomegalovirus exposure and HLA in healthy donors (TCRdb year 2017). Notes on the research overall: According to an earlier analysis of 587 of the donors, some 170 million T cells yielded 100 million or so unique TCR beta sequences and about 300 Gb of sequence data. Roughly 300 gigabases of sequencing data and around 87 million unique TCR sequences were included in an early release covering around 600 HLA-typed donors. Of the roughly 400 genotyped donors, roughly 80% fell in the genetic ancestry cluster associated with self-reported Caucasian donors. The study aimed to test whether signatures of past pathogen exposure could be identified by cataloging public T cell receptors. The study profiled the T cell repertoires of around 700 subjects by immunosequencing and related them to cytomegalovirus serostatus. In addition to the first cohort of roughly 670 subjects, a separate validation cohort of 120 different subjects was used. The study combined high-throughput TCR immunosequencing, statistical association of individual TCRs with disease status, and machine learning to predict cytomegalovirus infection status. In a later analysis, previously published TCR beta repertoires from several hundred donors were re-analyzed and high-resolution HLA genotyping was added so that TCR occurrence patterns could be studied. In the later analysis, no new phenotypic data were used to find candidate immune exposures; instead, reliance was placed on TCR beta sequences and their occurrence across donors. In an earlier analysis of roughly 580 of the donors, high-throughput TCR beta sequencing was used to judge whether each TCR beta V gene segment behaved as functional or pseudogenic. Donor age, sex, ethnicity and CMV serostatus were compiled together with the repertoire data. Genome-wide SNP genotypes for about three fifths of the roughly 700 donors were used in a later genetic analysis, which treated that subset as a discovery cohort. All discovery cohort repertoires had been generated using a single sequencing platform. HLA typing covered class I and class II loci at four-digit resolution. Typing coverage varied by locus: about 620-640 donors for A, B, C, DRB1 and DQB1; more than 500 for DQA1; approximately 570 for DPA1; approximately 470 for DPB1. Four or five DR-DQ haplotypes were treated as single units for association and clustering because of strong linkage in the cohort. Among around 400 genotyped donors of the cohort, an average of around 220,000 unique TCR beta nucleotide sequences was sequenced per donor, of which 15% to 20% were non-productive.

The research as a whole found: In a later analysis, HLA-associated TCR beta chains showed more clonal expansion and lower generation probabilities than non-associated chains that were equally common. According to a later analysis, parvovirus B19, influenza, CMV and Epstein-Barr virus appeared linked to several top co-occurrence clusters. In a later analysis, most CMV-associated TCR beta chains were found to appear HLA-restricted, with HLA associations seemingly driven largely by CMV exposure. The 87-base-pair reads could not distinguish some IMGT-functional V segments, including TRBV6-2 and TRBV6-3, so those segments were excluded. According to a later genetic analysis, donors in an Asian-associated ancestry cluster had fewer N-insertions in productive TCRs than the approximately 630-donor mean. Assigning TCR associations to individual alleles was difficult when HLA alleles, especially DR and DQ, strongly co-occurred. Only TCR beta chains were sequenced in this cohort, and the absence of alpha or paired-chain data limited detectable features. According to a later analysis, TCR association rates differed among HLA loci, with DRB1 alleles showing the most associated TCRs and HLA-C alleles showing the fewest. Because counts were too low, fewer than 20 rarely observed V segments, including chromosome 9 orphons, were excluded from the earlier analysis of fewer than 650 of the donors. A further reported finding was that TCR beta sequences accurately predicted the HLA-A and HLA-B alleles for most subjects in the first cohort. Three of the identified cytomegalovirus-associated TCR beta chains were confirmed in vitro to be specific for cytomegalovirus antigens. For the cohort, immune exposure information was limited to CMV serostatus. It was suggested by the authors that the approach could potentially be generalized to other disease states and immunological phenotypes. Roughly uniform sequencing depth across donors was assumed in presence/absence analyses, although this assumption may not hold. The classifier was reported to diagnose cytomegalovirus status with high specificity and sensitivity in both the original cohort and the validation cohort. In an earlier analysis of 450 to 750 of the donors, most TCR beta V segments appeared in productive rearrangements about 87% or about 30% of the time, broadly matching IMGT annotations. The study gave a list of more than 150 TCR beta chains associated with cytomegalovirus. A later analysis associated 15,000 to 20,000 TCR beta sequences with specific HLA alleles at a false discovery rate of 0.05. In a later genetic analysis, a missense DCLRE1C variant was associated with V-gene and J-gene trimming of TCR beta chains, and the association was replicated in an independent cohort. Linkage disequilibrium might explain the correlated functional status among segregating V segments, but an unknown experimental factor could not be ruled out. A cluster of highly shared sequence variants was judged likely to be a technical artifact of the sequencing pipeline. While some public TCRs were present in many individuals, most TCR sequences turned up only very rarely across donors. Because HLA typing was unavailable for some donors at each locus, only the typed subset was used in association tests.

CDR1 and CDR2, looked up from the germline V gene, are MDHEN and SYDVKM. Counted from cysteine to phenylalanine, this CDR3 has 15 amino acids. Solely the CDR3 DNA is kept, with 45 bases framed from the first base. V is trimmed back by 10 bases and J by 0 bases, and the junction contains 10 bases that no gene match accounts for. The cohort consisted of hundreds of healthy bone marrow donors. All cohort members were sampled while nominally healthy, although unrecorded immune exposures were likely present. Of the 650 to 750 cohort members, about 280 had positive CMV serostatus and around 350 had negative CMV serostatus, and CMV serostatus was not recorded for the donor. A peripheral blood sample was provided by each donor, and peripheral blood mononuclear cells were used for TCR beta sequencing. The Qiagen DNeasy Blood Extraction Kit was used to extract genomic DNA from the blood cell samples. To prepare the library, the immunoSEQ multiplex PCR assay was applied. The multiplex PCR relied on a mix of 60 forward primers for TCR Vbeta segments and 13 reverse primers for TCR Jbeta segments. A multiplex PCR assay on genomic DNA amplified the CDR3 region of rearranged TCR beta genes. Amplified TCR beta libraries were sequenced as 87-base-pair reads on the Illumina HiSeq System. From the authors' description of their analysis: A later analysis tallied roughly 78 million unique TCR beta chains across the 666 repertoires, and around 9.9 million of those chains were shared by two or more donors. To remove PCR and sequencing errors, raw reads were error-corrected and collapsed into unique sequences using a nearest-neighbor algorithm that merged closely related sequences. To assign V, D and J gene segments, CDR3 sequences were aligned to IMGT reference sequences. For a sequence to be retained, a match of at least six nucleotides to both a V gene segment and a J gene segment was required. Rearrangements were classified as productive when the CDR3 lacked stop codons and remained in frame with V and J, and all other rearrangements were classified as non-productive. Following IMGT convention, CDR3 was defined as the stretch from the second conserved V-encoded cysteine up to the conserved J-encoded phenylalanine. The earlier analysis of roughly 590 of the donors excluded any sequence lacking an unambiguous match to a single V gene segment. In an earlier analysis of some 590 of the donors, V segments were called functional above 56.7% productive rearrangements and were called segregating when the between-donor standard deviation exceeded 5%. A statistical classification framework was built to diagnose cytomegalovirus status from the catalog of TCR beta chain sequences. In a later analysis, V and J genes were assigned by comparing TCR nucleotide sequences against IMGT/GENE-DB human TR gene sequences. A later analysis assigned CDR3 sequences and most-parsimonious VDJ recombination scenarios with the TCRdist pipeline. In a later analysis, each TCR beta chain was defined by its CDR3 amino acid sequence together with its V-gene family, and reads without a unique V-gene family were excluded. A later analysis removed 450 to 600 highly shared, low-generation-probability nucleotide sequences to deal with suspected cross-contamination and a sequencing artifact. For each public chain, a later analysis derived a clonal expansion index from normalized ranks of inferred template counts within each repertoire. In a later analysis, generation probabilities were computed using a VDJ recombination model fitted to out-of-frame rearrangements, and the results were checked against IGoR. A later analysis scored TCR-TCR, TCR-HLA and TCR-CMV co-occurrence with hypergeometric tests, applying a repertoire-size bias correction to TCR pairs. To estimate false discovery rates, a later analysis permuted the HLA or CMV assignments 20 times. A later analysis grouped co-occurring TCRs with DBSCAN, adding TCRdist sequence similarity when clustering within HLA-allele-positive subsets. Repertoires with fewer than 30,000 or more than 120,000 public chains were left out of co-occurrence clustering, as were roughly five repertoires with anomalous nucleotide sharing. The table was pulled from immuneACCESS by TCRdb, which kept in-frame rearrangements only. Such tables lose some clones; where checked, under half of the loss comes from unresolved V genes, and the rest has no known cause. That table gives V, J and clone size, and the DNA gave D and trimming. The sample profile shows tens of thousands of clones; about 81% of them were found once. The ten biggest clones cover around 7% of the sample.

Turning to this clone: The clone's antigen remains unknown. One base away there is no much larger clone; base qualities are not given.

The chain was built from TRBV28 and TRBJ1-2; 8 of the junction bases match TRBD1. The sequenced sample consisted of PBMCs. The source of this sequence is a human donor in good health. Here is the DNA: TGTGCCATTCAGGGGGCGGGGGTTCCTAACTATGGCTACACCTTC. Its coded protein is CAIQGAGVPNYGYTF.